This TCR beta chain was documented in a study of blood T cell repertoires in COVID-19. This clone has just a few counts. The repertoire was sequenced with immunoSEQ multiplex PCR; TCRdb's copy has only in-frame clones and lacks some. The sample comprises about 260,000 clones, around nine tenths of which are singletons, and about 11% rests with the top ten. CDR1 and CDR2 (germline): LNHDA, SQIVND (reference sequence). V was pared by 3 bases and J by 5 bases, with 13 bases of the junction left unmatched. CDR3 length equals 17 residues. The chain employs TRBV19 and TRBJ2-5, with 9 positions matching TRBD2. The sample comprised peripheral blood. The TCR was taken from a woman in her twenties or thirties with COVID-19, enrolled during active disease. CDR3 region: CASSIVRLADEEETQYF. CDR3 in DNA: TGTGCCAGTAGTATCGTGCGACTAGCGGACGAGGAGGAGACCCAGTACTTC.